This T cell receptor (beta chain) was captured in a study of cytomegalovirus exposure and HLA in healthy donors. Study-wide findings and caveats: Most sequenced TCRs were rare (though some public TCRs occurred in many donors). There were a few CMV-associated chains whose specificity for CMV antigens was confirmed in vitro.

This CDR3 comprises 14 residues. Per germline, CDR1 MDHEN and CDR2 SYDVKM. Trimming cost V 5 bases and J 7 bases; bases outside gene matches: 8. This table comes from immunoSEQ multiplex PCR, and its TCRdb copy is limited to in-frame clones, with some not included. In the table there are around 260,000 clones, about 92% of which are singletons. About this clone itself: Its antigen is undetermined.

This chain joins TRBV28 and TRBJ2-7, with 10 bases lining up with TRBD1. This clonotype was sampled from a woman in her 30s in good health and CMV-seronegative. Sequenced sample: PBMCs. In DNA, the CDR3 is TGTGCCAGCAGTGCCCAGGACAGGGGGTGGGAGCAGTACTTC. Translated: CASSAQDRGWEQYF.